These 5 T cell receptor beta chains share one sample of origin, sequenced in a study of shared clonotypes between healthy human individuals. Data came from immunoSEQ multiplex PCR; TCRdb stores just in-frame clones and leaves some out. The repertoire includes over a million clones, approximately 80% of them detected once, and more than 0.5% sits in the top ten. Material: memory CD4+ T cells from PBMCs. Subset here: CD45RA-negative fraction. The receptors were gathered from a young man in good health. Some clones in this sample may be carry-over from other donors' samples.

This clone appeared once. The chain joins TRBV9 to TRBJ2-3; weak D call: TRBD2 (6 bases). The CDR3 totals 15 residues. V was shortened by 0 bases and J by 2 bases, with 10 bases between the two germline ends. Germline V CDR1 and CDR2: SGDLS, YYNGEE. CDR3 sequence (DNA): TGTGCCAGCAGCGTAGGGGGACTCCCCACAGATACGCAGTATTTT. Translated, it gives CASSVGGLPTDTQYF. Complete variable domain (other parts from reference TRBV9 and TRBJ2-3): DSGVTQTPKHLITATGQRVTLRCSPRSGDLSVYWYQQSLDQGLQFLIQYYNGEERAKGNILERFSAQQFPDLHSELNLSSLELGDSALYFCASSVGGLPTDTQYFGPGTRLTVL.

This chain joins TRBV6-6 and TRBJ1-1; no clear D gene. Germline V gene data show CDR1 as MNHNY and CDR2 as SVGAGI (reference sequence). Trimming shortened V by 4 bases and J by 10 bases, and 10 bases separated the two germline ends. CDR3 length: 11 residues. The CDR3 DNA reads TGTGCCAGCAGTTCCCCGGGAAGAGCTTTCTTT. Its protein is CASSSPGRAFF.

The chain couples TRBV5-4 to TRBJ2-6; possibly TRBD1 for D (6 bases). The CDR3 contains 16 residues. Germline V lookup: CDR1 SGHNT, CDR2 YYREEE (reference sequence). V lost 3 bases and J 0 bases, leaving 10 bases between the germline ends. The CDR3 protein is CASSSGQNSGANVLTF. In DNA form, the CDR3 reads TGTGCCAGCAGCTCAGGACAGAACTCTGGGGCCAACGTCCTGACTTTC.

This clone was seen a single time. Additional DNA sequences in this sample encode the identical CDR3. V and J are TRBV7-3 and TRBJ1-1; 8 bases are a match to TRBD1. The germline V gene encodes CDR1 SGHTA and CDR2 FQGTGA. The CDR3 has 13 amino acids. J lost 4 bases, V lost 5 bases, and 3 bases had no gene match. The CDR3 bases are TGTGCCAGCAGCCGTGACAGGGGCACTGAAGCTTTCTTT. Residues: CASSRDRGTEAFF.

The gene calls are TRBV6-1 and TRBJ2-7, with D unresolved. The CDR3 sequence is 11 residues long. The V and J ends lost 6 bases and 1 base respectively, with 4 bases between them. Germline V gives CDR1 MNHNS, CDR2 SASEGT. DNA for the CDR3: TGTGCCAGCAGGCAATCCTACGAGCAGTACTTC. Protein sequence: CASRQSYEQYF.